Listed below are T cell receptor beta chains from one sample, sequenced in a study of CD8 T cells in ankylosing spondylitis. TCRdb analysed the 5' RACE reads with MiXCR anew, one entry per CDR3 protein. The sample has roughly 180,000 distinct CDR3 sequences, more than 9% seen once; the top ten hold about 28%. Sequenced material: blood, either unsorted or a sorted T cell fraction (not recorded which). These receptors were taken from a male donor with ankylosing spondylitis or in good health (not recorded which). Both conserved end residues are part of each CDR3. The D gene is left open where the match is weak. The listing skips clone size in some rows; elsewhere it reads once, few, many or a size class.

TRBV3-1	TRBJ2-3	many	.	CASSQVRADTQYF	TGTGCCAGCAGCCAAGTAAGGGCAGATACGCAGTATTTT
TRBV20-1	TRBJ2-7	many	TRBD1	CSASWGTDYEQYF	TGCAGTGCTAGTTGGGGGACAGACTACGAGCAGTACTTC
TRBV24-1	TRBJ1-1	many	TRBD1	CATSDRQGKAFF	TGTGCCACCAGTGATAGACAGGGGAAAGCTTTCTTT
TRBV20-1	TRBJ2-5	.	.	CSAPRAGGRFKETQYF	TGCAGTGCCCCTCGGGCCGGGGGCCGGTTTAAAGAGACCCAGTACTTC
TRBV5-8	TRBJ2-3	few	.	CASSFRGIITDTQYF	TGTGCCAGCAGCTTCAGAGGGATAATCACAGATACGCAGTATTTT
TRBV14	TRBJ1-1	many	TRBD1	CASSSSPGQASITEAFF	TGTGCCAGCAGCTCTAGCCCGGGACAGGCCTCGATCACTGAAGCTTTCTTT
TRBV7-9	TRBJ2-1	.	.	CASSLGQVRNNEQFF	TGTGCCAGCAGCTTAGGACAGGTTAGGAACAATGAGCAGTTCTTC
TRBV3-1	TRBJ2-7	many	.	CASSQGQYDPFYEQYF	TGTGCCAGCAGCCAAGGACAGTACGACCCCTTTTACGAGCAGTACTTC
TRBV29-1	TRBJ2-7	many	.	CSVELSLGNYEQYF	TGCAGCGTTGAATTGTCTTTAGGTAACTACGAGCAGTACTTC
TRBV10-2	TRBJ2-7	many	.	CASSESSRGADHEQYF	TGCGCCAGCAGTGAGTCAAGCAGGGGGGCGGACCACGAGCAGTACTTC
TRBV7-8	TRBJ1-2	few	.	CASSLGWTVDYGYTF	TGTGCCAGCAGCTTAGGATGGACAGTCGACTATGGCTACACCTTC
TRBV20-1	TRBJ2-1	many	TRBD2	CSAKSSGSYNEQFF	TGCAGTGCTAAAAGTAGCGGGAGTTACAATGAGCAGTTCTTC
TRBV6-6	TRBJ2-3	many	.	CASSGAASTDTQYF	TGTGCCAGCAGCGGAGCCGCCTCCACAGATACGCAGTATTTT
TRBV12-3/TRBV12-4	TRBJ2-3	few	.	CASSLLSGSDTQYF	TGTGCCAGCAGTTTACTGTCAGGGTCAGATACGCAGTATTTT
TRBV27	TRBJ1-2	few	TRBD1	CASSPWTGNYGYTF	TGTGCCAGCAGTCCTTGGACAGGGAACTATGGCTACACCTTC
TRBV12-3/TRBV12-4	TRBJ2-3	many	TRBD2	CASSPSGRITDTQYF	TGTGCCAGCAGTCCTAGCGGGAGAATCACAGATACGCAGTATTTT
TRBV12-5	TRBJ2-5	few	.	CASGLGAETQYF	TGTGCTAGTGGTTTAGGGGCGGAGACCCAGTACTTC